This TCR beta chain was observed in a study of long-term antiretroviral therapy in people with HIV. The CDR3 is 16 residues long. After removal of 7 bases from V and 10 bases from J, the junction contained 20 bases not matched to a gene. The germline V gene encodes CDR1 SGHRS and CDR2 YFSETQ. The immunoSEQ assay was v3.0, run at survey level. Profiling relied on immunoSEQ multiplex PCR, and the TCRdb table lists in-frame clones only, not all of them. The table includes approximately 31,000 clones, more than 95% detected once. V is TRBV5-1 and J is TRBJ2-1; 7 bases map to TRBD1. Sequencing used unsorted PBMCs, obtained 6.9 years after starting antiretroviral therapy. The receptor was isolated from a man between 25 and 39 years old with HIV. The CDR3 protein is CASAPILGQFLSEQFF. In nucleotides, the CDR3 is TGCGCCAGCGCCCCGATCCTGGGACAGTTTCTTAGCGAGCAGTTCTTC.